A single sample is the source of the 12 T cell receptor beta chains below, sequenced in a study of cytomegalovirus exposure and HLA in healthy donors. The PCR used 60 Vbeta and 13 Jbeta primers. Some clones are missing from TCRdb's copy, which holds only in-frame ones; the method was immunoSEQ multiplex PCR. The data contain 140,000 or so clones, approximately 9% of them singletons. The specimen was PBMCs. Source of these receptors: a male donor in good health and CMV-seronegative.

The CDR3 loop reads CAIRGHPVSYEQYF. CDR3 bases: TGTGCCATCAGGGGACATCCGGTCTCCTACGAGCAGTACTTC. The rearrangement uses TRBV10-3 and TRBJ2-7, with D perhaps TRBD1 (6 bases). This CDR3 has 14 amino acids. The V and J ends lost 6 bases and 0 bases respectively, with 12 bases between them. The germline V gene has CDR1 ENHRY and CDR2 SYGVKD.

The sample holds a few counts of this clone. The J gene is TRBJ1-2, the V gene TRBV28; TRBD1 matches at 7 bases. The CDR3 is 16 amino acids. Germline V gives CDR1 MDHEN, CDR2 SYDVKM. J was trimmed by 4 bases and V by 7 bases; bases with no gene match: 15. In DNA form, the CDR3 reads TGTGCCAGCACCGCGGGTGAGGGGGCGGGTATCTATGGCTACACCTTC. It yields the protein CASTAGEGAGIYGYTF.

The V and J genes are TRBV9 and TRBJ2-1; 10 positions match TRBD2. Germline CDR1 and CDR2: SGDLS and YYNGEE. Unmatched junction bases numbered 8, after V lost 3 bases and J lost 8 bases. CDR3 length equals 15 residues. The CDR3 protein is CASSEGLANYDEQFF. CDR3 nucleotides: TGTGCCAGCAGCGAGGGACTAGCGAATTACGATGAGCAGTTCTTC. The full variable domain, in which reference TRBV9 and TRBJ2-1 provide the parts outside the CDR3, is DSGVTQTPKHLITATGQRVTLRCSPRSGDLSVYWYQQSLDQGLQFLIQYYNGEERAKGNILERFSAQQFPDLHSELNLSSLELGDSALYFCASSEGLANYDEQFFGPGTRLTVL.

The chain is built from TRBV14 and TRBJ2-3; 11 nucleotides agree with TRBD2. CDR3 length: 16 amino acids. In germline, CDR1 is SGHDN, CDR2 FVKESK. The junction had 5 bases not matched to a gene; V was cut back by 0 bases and J by 6 bases. The CDR3 coding sequence is TGTGCCAGCAGCCAAGAGTTAGCGGGGGGGCCGGATACGCAGTATTTT. Protein sequence: CASSQELAGGPDTQYF.

This clone occurred a few times. The chain uses TRBV4-1 and TRBJ1-2; TRBD1 is a possible D gene (5 bases). Per germline, CDR1 MGHRA and CDR2 YSYEKL. Trimming took 2 bases from V and 8 from J, leaving 15 bases between them. The CDR3 totals 14 residues. The CDR3 coding sequence is TGCGCCAGCAGCCAAATTGCTCAGGGCGGAGGCTACACCTTC. Protein product: CASSQIAQGGGYTF.

This clone was detected only a few times. The CDR3 loop reads CASSSIQGKRNEKLFF. CDR3 in DNA: TGTGCCAGCAGCTCAATACAGGGGAAACGGAATGAAAAACTGTTTTTT. The rearrangement links TRBV7-9 to TRBJ1-4; TRBD1 aligns across 7 bases. The CDR3 consists of 16 residues. With V trimmed by 4 bases and J by 5 bases, 10 bases remained unmatched. The germline V gene has CDR1 SEHNR and CDR2 FQNEAQ (reference sequence). The whole variable domain, remainder taken from reference TRBV7-9 and TRBJ1-4, is DTGVSQNPRHKITKRGQNVTFRCDPISEHNRLYWYRQTLGQGPEFLTYFQNEAQLEKSRLLSDRFSAERPKGSFSTLEIQRTEQGDSAMYLCASSSIQGKRNEKLFFGSGTQLSVL.

This clone showed up just a few times. The chain has TRBV7-8 and TRBJ1-2; 10 bases map to TRBD1. In germline, CDR1 is SGHVS, CDR2 FQNEAQ. The CDR3 loop spans 15 amino acids. The V segment lost 1 base and the J segment 2 bases; nucleotides outside the gene matches: 1. CDR3 sequence (DNA): TGTGCCAGCAGCTTAGGACAGGGGGCGAACTATGGCTACACCTTC. It codes for CASSLGQGANYGYTF.

This clone was seen only a few times. CDR3 loop: CASRTSGGNTEAFF. The CDR3 region has the DNA TGTGCCAGCAGGACTTCCGGGGGGAACACTGAAGCTTTCTTT. This chain links TRBV6-5 with TRBJ1-1; the D gene is possibly TRBD1 (5 bases). CDR1 is MNHEY, CDR2 SVGAGI, per germline. This CDR3 is built from 14 residues. V was clipped by 6 bases and J by 1 base, with 12 bases between them.

The rearrangement joins TRBV7-2 to TRBJ2-7, with 8 bases lining up with TRBD2. Germline CDR1 reads SGHTA; CDR2 reads FQGNSA. J was trimmed by 6 bases and V by 2 bases; bases with no gene match: 6. The CDR3 sequence is 14 residues long. The CDR3, as DNA: TGTGCCAGCAGCTTATATAGCGGGACTTCCGAGCAGTACTTC. Protein: CASSLYSGTSEQYF.

The chain has TRBV28 and TRBJ2-3, with 8 bases lining up with TRBD1. J lost 1 base, V lost 5 bases, and 8 bases had no gene match. The germline gives CDR1 MDHEN, CDR2 SYDVKM. This CDR3 is built from 16 residues. The CDR3 loop reads CASSRITGGRTDTQYF. The CDR3 region has the DNA TGTGCCAGCAGTCGAATCACAGGGGGTCGCACAGATACGCAGTATTTT.

V usage is TRBV6-5 and J usage is TRBJ1-4, with no clear D. V lost 6 bases and J lost 3, with 14 bases in between. The germline gives CDR1 MNHEY, CDR2 SVGAGI. The CDR3 is 15 amino acids. CDR3 sequence: CASSSRGGANEKLFF. Here the CDR3 DNA reads TGTGCCAGCAGCTCCCGAGGCGGGGCTAATGAAAAACTGTTTTTT.

This clone was seen a handful of times. The chain is built from TRBV5-1 and TRBJ1-1, with a tentative D call TRBD1 (5 bases). CDR3 length equals 13 residues. Germline V gene lookup returns CDR1 SGHRS and CDR2 YFSETQ. Trimming removed 4 bases at V and 5 bases at J, with 12 bases between. CDR3 amino acids: CASSTFGGTEAFF. The CDR3 DNA is TGCGCCAGCAGCACTTTCGGGGGGACTGAAGCTTTCTTT. Full variable domain (outside the CDR3, taken from reference TRBV5-1 and TRBJ1-1): KAGVTQTPRYLIKTRGQQVTLSCSPISGHRSVSWYQQTPGQGLQFLFEYFSETQRNKGNFPGRFSGRQFSNSRSEMNVSTLELGDSALYLCASSTFGGTEAFFGQGTRLTVV.